The clone carrying this T cell receptor beta chain was counted ten times or more. Its antigen is as yet unknown. The data derive from a study of identical twins. Study observations and caveats: Conclusions were drawn cross-sectionally by statistical analysis, without following the same donors.

Germline values: CDR1 SEHNR, CDR2 FQNEAQ (reference sequence). Trimming removed 10 bases at V and 1 base at J, with 4 bases between. The CDR3 spans 10 residues. A single record per CDR3 protein comes from TCRdb applying MiXCR to the 5' RACE reads. This sample has fewer than 900,000 distinct CDR3 sequences, with approximately 22% found just once. These data were likewise used in another study, on T cells expressing NK-cell markers. That work states: Dominant NKG2C+ clonotypes accounted for roughly 1.0-8% of CD8+ T cells in about six donors. The CD3+CD56-NKG2C+ fraction of a few donors was likewise dominated by these clonotypes.

The chain joins TRBV7-9 to TRBJ2-5; D not certain. The sequencing sample was made of PBMCs. The TCR sequence derives from a woman in her late teens or twenties in good health. CDR3 DNA sequence: TGTGCCACCGGCCAAGAGACCCAGTACTTC. It is translated as CATGQETQYF.